This T cell receptor (beta chain) was sequenced for a study of patients and donors after allogeneic stem cell transplantation. TCRdb re-called the RT-PCR reads through MiXCR, storing one row per CDR3 protein. The data hold tens of thousands of distinct CDR3 sequences, with under 50% observed a single time. This clonotype was observed a few times. The CDR3 sequence is 14 residues long. The V and J ends lost 2 bases and 3 bases respectively, with 11 bases between them. Per germline, CDR1 SGHDT and CDR2 YYEEEE. This chain uses TRBV5-6 with TRBJ1-1; the D is unclear. The sequenced material came from blood, either unsorted or a sorted T cell fraction (not recorded which). The clonotype originates from a human donor who was either an allogeneic HSCT recipient or a stem cell or donor lymphocyte infusion donor (not recorded which). It is not recorded whose cells these are; they may come from a transplant donor. In DNA form, the CDR3 reads TGTGCCAGCAGCTTTCTGACTGAGGACACTGAAGCTTTCTTT. Translated: CASSFLTEDTEAFF.